What follows is one T cell receptor (beta chain) and its context. The data originate from a study of human T cells and chemical hapten exposure. The wider study: After 6 days, upper back 0.01% DPC patch tests were scored.

The CDR3 length is 18 residues. Trimming took 5 bases from V and 0 from J, leaving 20 bases between them. CDR1 and CDR2 (germline): SGHVS, FQNEAQ. TCRdb fed the RACE reads into MiXCR, producing one record per CDR3 protein. The sample gives under 300,000 distinct CDR3 sequences, 7% to 10% of which show up once; approximately 2.3% is in the top ten. Documented time point: pre-sensitization, week 0. Treatment in this sample: therapeutic diphenylcyclopropenone sensitization with weekly scalp DPC. The TCR originated in a middle-aged woman with alopecia areata. Some clones in this sample may be carry-over from other donors' samples. The source was whole blood, collected in connection with sensitization to the hapten diphenylcyclopropenone (DPC). The rearrangement links TRBV7-8 to TRBJ1-5; no definite D call. The CDR3 nucleotides read TGTGCCAGCAGCCCTATCGTCACGTGGAGTAATAGCAATCAGCCCCAGCATTTT. Translating gives CASSPIVTWSNSNQPQHF.